A selection of T cell receptor beta chains follows, all from one sample in a study of post-analysis software for immune sequencing data. Via MiXCR, TCRdb re-called the PCR reads, giving one row per CDR3 protein. The sample yields 750,000 to 950,000 distinct CDR3 sequences, 53% seen once. Sequences were obtained from blood. The receptors stem from a girl aged 10 to 17 with multiple sclerosis. CDR3s include the opening cysteine and the closing phenylalanine or tryptophan. Fields, in order: D gene, clone size, V gene, J gene, CDR3 protein, CDR3 DNA. D genes are given only for firm matches. Clone size is not always given. Where it is, it says once, few, many or a class for expanded clones.

>TRBD1|.|TRBV3-1|TRBJ2-7
CASSRPGTGSYEQYF
TGTGCCAGCAGCCGCCCCGGGACAGGGTCCTACGAGCAGTACTTC
>.|.|TRBV21-1|TRBJ2-7
CASSKGEQYF
TGTGCCAGCAGCAAAGGCGAGCAGTACTTC
>TRBD1|once|TRBV5-1|TRBJ1-5
CASSLPGQGAGQPQHF
TGCGCCAGCAGCTTACCGGGACAGGGGGCTGGGCAGCCCCAGCATTTT
>.|.|TRBV5-1|TRBJ2-7
CASSLAGDLLYEQYF
TGCGCCAGCAGCTTGGCGGGGGATTTGCTCTACGAGCAGTACTTC
>.|.|TRBV9|TRBJ2-4
CASSVDGGYIQYF
TGTGCCAGCAGCGTAGATGGAGGGTACATTCAGTACTTC
>TRBD2|.|TRBV12-3/TRBV12-4|TRBJ2-5
CASRELAGAQETQYF
TGTGCCAGCAGAGAACTAGCGGGAGCGCAAGAGACCCAGTACTTC
>TRBD2|.|TRBV20-1|TRBJ2-1
CSAKRGGAKDEQFF
TGCAGTGCTAAGCGGGGGGGCGCCAAGGACGAGCAGTTCTTC
>TRBD1|.|TRBV5-1|TRBJ2-5
CASSLGTGAGQETQYF
TGCGCCAGCAGCCTGGGGACAGGGGCCGGTCAAGAGACCCAGTACTTC
>TRBD1|.|TRBV6-5|TRBJ1-1
CASSYNRGYNTEAFF
TGTGCCAGCAGTTACAACAGGGGGTATAACACTGAAGCTTTCTTT
>.|.|TRBV29-1|TRBJ1-1
CSVFGGADTEAFF
TGCAGCGTTTTTGGGGGCGCAGACACTGAAGCTTTCTTT
>TRBD2|.|TRBV11-2|TRBJ2-1
CASSPWGGLAGATNEQFF
TGTGCCAGCAGCCCCTGGGGGGGTCTAGCGGGGGCAACCAATGAGCAGTTCTTC
>TRBD2|few|TRBV5-1|TRBJ2-7
CASSYAGTSYEQYF
TGCGCCAGCAGCTATGCCGGGACTAGCTACGAGCAGTACTTC
>.|few|TRBV7-2|TRBJ2-1
CASSLGGTGRNEQFF
TGTGCCAGCAGCCTAGGGGGGACTGGGCGCAATGAGCAGTTCTTC
>.|.|TRBV12-5|TRBJ1-5
CASGSTLGNFNQPQHF
TGTGCTAGTGGTTCGACATTGGGGAACTTCAATCAGCCCCAGCATTTT
>.|.|TRBV29-1|TRBJ1-6
CSVRVGVDYNSPLHF
TGCAGCGTCCGGGTGGGGGTGGACTATAATTCACCCCTCCACTTT
>.|few|TRBV20-1|TRBJ2-1
CSAEISYNEQFF
TGCAGTGCAGAAATTTCCTACAATGAGCAGTTCTTC
>TRBD1|.|TRBV9|TRBJ2-5
CASSVVGDRVLETQYF
TGTGCCAGCAGCGTAGTGGGGGACAGGGTCTTAGAGACCCAGTACTTC
>TRBD2|.|TRBV6-4|TRBJ2-5
CASSGGLAGDCGEETQYF
TGTGCCAGCAGCGGGGGACTAGCGGGAGATTGTGGGGAAGAGACCCAGTACTTC
>TRBD2|once|TRBV9|TRBJ2-3
CASSAPGGTDTQYF
TGTGCCAGCAGCGCCCCGGGGGGTACAGATACGCAGTATTTT
>TRBD2|.|TRBV9|TRBJ2-1
CASSRTSGGPYNEQFF
TGTGCCAGCAGCAGGACTAGCGGGGGGCCATACAATGAGCAGTTCTTC
>.|.|TRBV5-1|TRBJ2-1
CASRGWGNEQFF
TGCGCCAGCAGAGGGTGGGGCAATGAGCAGTTCTTC
>.|.|TRBV7-9|TRBJ2-3
CASSEGFNTQYF
TGTGCCAGCAGCGAAGGGTTTAATACGCAGTATTTT
>.|few|TRBV20-1|TRBJ2-1
CSSQSVDNEQFF
TGCAGTTCCCAAAGCGTTGACAATGAGCAGTTCTTC